This T cell receptor (beta chain) was captured by sequencing in a study of T cell responses to AZD1222 COVID-19 vaccine. Profiling relied on immunoSEQ multiplex PCR, and the TCRdb table lists in-frame clones only, not all of them. The table includes about 130,000 clones, 85% to 90% detected once. Trimming removed 3 bases at V and 2 bases at J, with 7 bases between. CDR1 is MDHEN and CDR2 is SYDVKM in the germline V gene. The CDR3 sequence is 13 residues long. V and J are TRBV28 and TRBJ1-1; D is uncertain. The receptor's source is an adult in good health. The sequencing used peripheral blood, collected on day 0 of AZD1222 vaccination. The DNA for the CDR3 is TGTGCCAGCAGTTTCTCGGGAAACACTGAAGCTTTCTTT. This codes for CASSFSGNTEAFF.